This T cell receptor beta chain derives from a study of control samples from healthy donors and cancer patients. Sequencing used immunoSEQ multiplex PCR; TCRdb keeps in-frame clones, though not all of them. The sample shows about 28,000 clones, 91% of them seen only once. The clonotype originates from a middle-aged man with lung cancer. Sequencing was carried out using PBMCs.

CDR3 in amino acids: CASSDRGGSYEQYF. CDR3 coding DNA: TGTGCCAGTAGTGACAGGGGTGGTTCCTACGAGCAGTACTTC. The rearrangement links TRBV19 to TRBJ2-7; 8 bases map to TRBD1. In germline, CDR1 is LNHDA, CDR2 SQIVND (reference sequence). This CDR3 comprises 14 residues. V was pared by 5 bases and J by 1 base, with 4 bases of the junction left unmatched.